This paragraph covers one TCR beta chain sequence. This clonotype came up many times. Its binding antigen is unknown. Base qualities are not at hand, and no much larger clone is one base apart. This entry belongs to a study of response to subunit inactivated influenza vaccine (dated by TCRdb to 2016 to 2019). Regarding the complete study: Deep quantitative T cell receptor repertoire profiling was used in the study to track responses to a trivalent subunit inactivated influenza vaccine.

Trimming takes 4 bases off V and 9 bases off J; junction bases not matched to a gene: 7. CDR1 MDHEN and CDR2 SYDVKM are derived from the germline V gene. The CDR3 holds 16 amino acids from the cysteine to the phenylalanine. The kept DNA is CDR3 alone, 48 bases in frame from the first base. Library construction relied on RT-PCR. These reads were obtained on an Illumina HiSeq 2500. Using fastp trimming at Q25 and MiXCR clonotype assembly, TCRdb reanalyzed the public sequencing data and kept in-frame beta chains. Rows are unified per CDR3 protein, each entry keeping the most common DNA and genes. The sample yields more than 500,000 distinct CDR3 sequences; approximately 11% were counted once. In total, the top ten clones hold about 11% of the sample. Study-wide conclusions, independent of this receptor: According to the authors, only a limited number of new T cells may be recruited by each seasonal influenza vaccination.

The same specimen was also included in a second study, on T cells expressing NK-cell markers. That second report states: The TCR beta cDNA libraries were made using 5'RACE template switching, a step that added both a universal primer site and unique molecular identifiers. Under ten donors provided sorted CD3+CD56+NKG2C+, CD3+CD56+NKG2C- and CD3+CD56-NKG2C+ T-cell subsets, whose TCR beta-chain repertoires were profiled. Seven of the eight sequenced donors were HCMV-seropositive and one was HCMV-seronegative. In several experiments an anti-gammadeltaTCR antibody was added to restrict sorting to alphabetaTCR-expressing T cells. In five to seven donors, the dominant CD3+CD56+NKG2C+ clonotypes were found to rank among the top 10 CD8+ clonotypes and to make up about 1.0-7.5% of CD8+ T cells. Those dominant clonotypes were again the most abundant among CD3+CD56-NKG2C+ cells in several donors, at about 25-60.1%. It remained unclear whether the expanded NKG2C-expressing T cell clones were specific for HCMV antigens. The study sequenced eight donors, all healthy volunteers chosen at random: three men and five women. To determine HCMV serostatus, a commercial ELISA kit was used to detect HCMV-specific IgG in serum. Peripheral blood mononuclear cells were isolated from blood by Ficoll density gradient centrifugation. Bulk peripheral blood T-cell repertoires were additionally sequenced from unsorted PBMC for over 5 donors. cDNA synthesis was primed from the TCR beta constant segment and was followed by two successive PCR amplification steps. Illumina HiSeq 2000/2500, MiSeq or NextSeq was used to sequence libraries as 2 x 150 bp reads. MIGEC was used to demultiplex reads and group the reads by UMI, and MiTCR was used to assemble and quantify clonotypes. To remove erroneous sequences, TCR cDNA sequences were retained only when supported by two or more reads. Downstream repertoire analysis used the tcR package, and clonotypes were matched across fractions by CDR3 nucleotide sequence plus V segment. VDJmatch was used to annotate antigen specificity against VDJdb, with one amino acid substitution in CDR3 allowed.

This TCR was recovered from a man over 45 who received an inactivated influenza vaccine. Donor details come from another sample of the same person, matched by shared clones. Here the chain combines TRBV28 and TRBJ2-1, with 15 bases aligning to TRBD2. The sequencing here drew on PBMCs from blood, taken on the day of vaccination. The CDR3 region: CASSYFGTSGRTEQFF. The DNA sequence is given as TGTGCCAGCAGTTACTTCGGGACTAGCGGGAGGACTGAGCAGTTCTTC.